These 16 T cell receptor beta chains were all obtained from the same sample, sequenced in a study of T cell responses to AZD1222 COVID-19 vaccine. This table comes from immunoSEQ multiplex PCR, and its TCRdb copy is limited to in-frame clones, with some not included. The repertoire holds tens of thousands of clones, with roughly nine tenths as singletons. Sample: peripheral blood, taken on day 0 of AZD1222 vaccination. These receptors originate from an adult in good health.

This sequence joins TRBV10-2 and TRBJ2-5, with D possibly being TRBD2 (6 bases). The CDR3 sequence is 14 residues long. Germline assignment: CDR1 WSHSY and CDR2 SAAADI. The germline V and J ends were trimmed by 6 bases and 2 bases, with 13 bases remaining between them. CDR3 loop: CASSPTRAQETQYF. The CDR3 coding sequence is TGCGCCAGCAGCCCGACTAGGGCTCAAGAGACCCAGTACTTC.

The chain's CDR3 is CASSPSNRGDGYTF. The CDR3 DNA sequence: TGTGCCAGCTCACCGTCGAACCGGGGGGATGGCTACACCTTC. V is TRBV18 and J is TRBJ1-2, with D tentatively TRBD1 (5 bases). Germline lookup yields CDR1 KGHSH and CDR2 LQKENI. V was cut by 3 bases and J by 6 bases, with 14 bases left in between. This CDR3 has 14 amino acids.

J is TRBJ1-1 and V is TRBV10-3, with D tentatively TRBD1 (6 bases). CDR1 is ENHRY and CDR2 is SYGVKD in the germline V gene. V dropped 6 bases and J dropped 0 bases, with 8 bases sitting between them. The CDR3 contains 13 residues. For the CDR3, the DNA is TGTGCCATCAGAGACAGGATGAACACTGAAGCTTTCTTT. It encodes CAIRDRMNTEAFF.

J is TRBJ1-1 and V is TRBV6-5; D is perhaps TRBD1 (6 bases). This CDR3 is built from 13 residues. CDR1 and CDR2 from the germline V gene are MNHEY and SVGAGI. Trimming shortened V by 8 bases and J by 5 bases, and 15 bases separated the two germline ends. The CDR3 DNA is TGTGCCAGCCGGGACAAAGGGGAGACTGAAGCTTTCTTT. Translating gives CASRDKGETEAFF.

The chain combines TRBV2 with TRBJ2-4; TRBD1 is a possible D gene (6 bases). V shed 4 bases and J shed 7 bases, with 11 bases lying between them. CDR1 is SNHLY, CDR2 FYNNEI, per germline. The CDR3 runs 13 residues. CDR3 nucleotides: TGTGCCAGCAGTGCAGGGGCGCGGAACATTCAGTACTTC. Translating gives CASSAGARNIQYF.

This clone was seen once. The chain employs TRBV3-1 (or the pseudogene TRBV3-2) and TRBJ1-1; the D is unclear. CDR1 and CDR2 from the germline V gene are LGHDT and YNNKEL (reference sequence). The CDR3 is 15 amino acids. V shed 1 base and J shed 0 bases, with 9 bases lying between them. CDR3 bases: TGTGCCAGCAGCCAAGGTTTCCAGATGAACACTGAAGCTTTCTTT. This translates into CASSQGFQMNTEAFF.

The chain is built from TRBV28 and TRBJ1-5; D ambiguous. This CDR3 spans 14 amino acids. Trimming removed 8 bases at V and 4 bases at J, with 15 bases between. Germline CDR1 and CDR2: MDHEN and SYDVKM. The CDR3 loop reads CASDTGRPNQPQHF. Written as DNA, the CDR3 is TGTGCCAGCGACACCGGCCGGCCAAATCAGCCCCAGCATTTT.

The rearrangement links TRBV14 to TRBJ2-7, with 13 bases matching TRBD2. The CDR3 is made up of 18 amino acids. Trimming at V came to 3 bases and at J to 3 bases, leaving 11 bases not matched to a gene. The germline gives CDR1 SGHDN, CDR2 FVKESK. CDR3 sequence reads: CASSHRTSGGARYYEQYF. The CDR3, as DNA: TGTGCCAGCAGCCACCGGACTAGCGGGGGAGCGCGCTACTACGAGCAGTACTTC.

The rearrangement links TRBV5-1 to TRBJ1-6; D uncertain. The CDR3 runs to 16 residues. V lost 1 base, J lost 5 bases, and 13 bases lay in between. Germline lookup yields CDR1 SGHRS and CDR2 YFSETQ. CDR3: CASSLSTRRDNSPLHF. The CDR3, as DNA: TGCGCCAGCAGCTTGTCGACGCGTCGGGATAATTCACCCCTCCACTTT.

The V call is TRBV27, the J call TRBJ2-3, with TRBD1 matching 7 bases. Germline V gives CDR1 MNHEY, CDR2 SMNVEV (reference sequence). V was pared by 2 bases and J by 1 base, with 3 bases of the junction left unmatched. The CDR3 spans 15 residues. Written as DNA, the CDR3 is TGTGCCAGCAGTTTAATTCAGGGGGGCACAGATACGCAGTATTTT. It encodes CASSLIQGGTDTQYF.

This sequence joins TRBV30 and TRBJ1-4; 7 bases agree with TRBD1. This CDR3 has 13 residues. Looked up from germline, CDR1 is GTSNPN and CDR2 is SVGIG (reference sequence). J lost 7 bases, V lost 5 bases, and 7 bases had no gene match. This CDR3 reads CAWAGQASEKLFF. CDR3 nucleotides: TGTGCCTGGGCAGGACAGGCTTCTGAAAAACTGTTTTTT.

The table lists this clone with a few counts. V usage is TRBV7-8 and J usage is TRBJ2-7; the D gene is possibly TRBD2 (5 bases). CDR3 length: 14 amino acids. The germline V gene has CDR1 SGHVS and CDR2 FQNEAQ. Trimming left V 2 bases short and J 6 bases short, with 14 bases between. The CDR3 DNA sequence: TGTGCCAGCAGCTTAAGCTTTCGGGGATCCGAGCAGTACTTC. Amino acids: CASSLSFRGSEQYF.

The V and J genes are TRBV18 and TRBJ2-5; 8 positions match TRBD1. Germline loops: CDR1 KGHSH, CDR2 LQKENI. V dropped 1 base and J dropped 3; count of bases not matched to a gene: 1. The CDR3 length is 14 residues. CDR3 protein: CASSPRQGKETQYF. The DNA of the CDR3 is TGTGCCAGCTCACCACGACAGGGGAAAGAGACCCAGTACTTC.

The genes are TRBV4-2 and TRBJ2-7; D uncertain. The CDR3 runs to 13 residues. Between the trimmed V and J ends, which lost 1 base and 7 bases, there was a span of 11 bases. From germline, CDR1 is LGHNA and CDR2 YNFKEQ. This chain's CDR3 is CASSQVTIGEQYF. The CDR3, as DNA: TGTGCCAGCAGCCAAGTCACCATAGGGGAGCAGTACTTC.

The chain combines TRBV11-3 with TRBJ1-1, with no clear D. The germline V and J ends were trimmed by 4 bases and 1 base, with 10 bases remaining between them. The CDR3 has 14 amino acids. Looked up from germline, CDR1 is SGHNT and CDR2 is YENEEA. This chain's CDR3 is CASSSDGPNTEAFF. CDR3 nucleotide sequence: TGTGCCAGCAGCTCGGACGGACCGAACACTGAAGCTTTCTTT.

CDR3 region: CASSTPGPPAAFF. The CDR3 nucleotides are TGTGCCAGCAGCACCCCGGGACCCCCTGCCGCTTTCTTT. The J gene is TRBJ1-1, the V gene TRBV12-3 or TRBV12-4; D is possibly TRBD1 (5 bases). V was clipped by 6 bases and J by 11 bases, with 19 bases between them. This CDR3 is built from 13 residues.